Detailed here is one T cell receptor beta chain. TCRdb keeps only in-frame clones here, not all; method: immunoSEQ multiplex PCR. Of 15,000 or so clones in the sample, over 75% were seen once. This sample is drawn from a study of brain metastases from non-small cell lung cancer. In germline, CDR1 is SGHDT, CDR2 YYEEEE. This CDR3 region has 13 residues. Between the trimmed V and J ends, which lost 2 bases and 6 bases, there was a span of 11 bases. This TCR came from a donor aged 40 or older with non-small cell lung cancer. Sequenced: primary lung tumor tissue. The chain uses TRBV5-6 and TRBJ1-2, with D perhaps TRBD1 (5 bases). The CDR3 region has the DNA TGTGCCAGCAGCTTTGCCGGGGCCGATGGCTACACCTTC. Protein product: CASSFAGADGYTF. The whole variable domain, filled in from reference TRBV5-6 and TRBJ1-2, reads DAGVTQSPTHLIKTRGQQVTLRCSPKSGHDTVSWYQQALGQGPQFIFQYYEEEERQRGNFPDRFSGHQFPNYSSELNVNALLLGDSALYLCASSFAGADGYTFGSGTRLTVV.